This T cell receptor (beta chain) was recovered during a study of blood T cell repertoires in COVID-19. Study-wide background: Sample material is recorded as cDNA or gDNA derived from T cells, B-cell-depleted T cells, or PBMCs.

In the original analysis: The authors estimated nucleated cell counts from reference gene primer amplification. Profiling relied on immunoSEQ multiplex PCR, and the TCRdb table lists in-frame clones only, not all of them. V and J calls and clone size are those listed in that table; D and trimming were worked out from the DNA. Of fewer than 110,000 clones listed, just over 90% were seen once; the top ten hold 1% to 1.5%. J lost 7 bases, V lost 10 bases, and 8 bases had no gene match. CDR3 length equals 13 residues. Germline loops: CDR1 LNHDA, CDR2 SQIVND (reference sequence). The J gene is TRBJ1-2, the V gene TRBV19; the match to TRBD1 covers 11 bases. The sequence came from a woman in her 30s with acute or convalescent COVID-19. The sample was peripheral blood. The CDR3 protein is CATQRDRGSGYTF. The CDR3 DNA sequence: TGTGCCACTCAAAGGGACAGGGGGTCTGGCTACACCTTC.